The clone carrying this T cell receptor beta chain was counted a single time. Its antigen is currently unknown. This sample stems from a study of T cells after yellow fever vaccination. Findings and limits, study-wide: Abundant bulk-derived clonotypes could contaminate FACS-sorted repertoires. Weaker in magnitude, the secondary response showed a faster peak on day 5 versus 15.

Researchers made TCR cDNA using 5'RACE template switching, and this step added a universal primer site and UMIs. A single record per CDR3 protein comes from TCRdb applying MiXCR to the 5' RACE reads. The sample holds some 600,000 distinct CDR3 sequences, about 15% seen once. The sequencing used PBMCs, collected around 5 days after the first yellow fever vaccination. The receptor's source is a man between 18 and 29 years old who received the YFV17D yellow fever vaccine.

The CDR3 region has the DNA TGTGCCAGCAGTTTAGGGGGGTATACGCAGTATTTT. Amino acids: CASSLGGYTQYF. The chain uses TRBV28 and TRBJ2-3; perhaps TRBD2 as D (6 bases). The germline gives CDR1 MDHEN, CDR2 SYDVKM. The V gene lost 2 bases and the J gene lost 7 bases, with 7 bases spanning the gap. The length of the CDR3 is 12 residues.